Below, 13 T cell receptor beta chains from the same sample are listed, as sequenced in a study of regulatory T cells in long-lasting Graves disease. Time point meaning: newly diagnosed GD, antithyroid drugs for less than 3 months. PBMC-derived RNA was used for the TCR library. The TCR beta library used iRepertoire HTBI primers with Arm-PCR amplification of CDR3. MiXCR was run by TCRdb on the multiplex PCR reads, yielding one entry per CDR3 protein. Among 200,000 to 250,000 distinct CDR3 sequences, around 16% were seen once, and the ten largest hold 22%. The source was peripheral blood mononuclear cells (PBMCs), collected at new diagnosis, from a patient treated with antithyroid drugs. These receptors were collected from a female donor with Graves disease.

V is TRBV9 and J is TRBJ1-2; D gene ambiguous. The germline gives CDR1 SGDLS, CDR2 YYNGEE. The ends were cut back, 0 bases at V and 4 bases at J, with 10 bases in the middle. The CDR3 spans 14 residues. The CDR3 is CASSVDPGAYGYTF. The CDR3 DNA reads as TGTGCCAGCAGCGTAGATCCGGGAGCCTATGGCTACACCTTC. Together with reference TRBV9 and TRBJ1-2, the CDR3 gives the full variable domain: DSGVTQTPKHLITATGQRVTLRCSPRSGDLSVYWYQQSLDQGLQFLIQYYNGEERAKGNILERFSAQQFPDLHSELNLSSLELGDSALYFCASSVDPGAYGYTFGSGTRLTVV.

In its sample, this clonotype was seen many times. The genes are TRBV18 and TRBJ1-1; D is unclear. This CDR3 comprises 16 residues. Trimming cost V 1 base and J 0 bases, with 12 bases left between them. The germline V gene has CDR1 KGHSH and CDR2 LQKENI. The CDR3 DNA is TGTGCCAGCTCACCACGGGAGGATCTCATGAACACTGAAGCTTTCTTT. It translates to CASSPREDLMNTEAFF. The full variable domain, rest sourced from reference TRBV18 and TRBJ1-1, is NAGVMQNPRHLVRRRGQEARLRCSPMKGHSHVYWYRQLPEEGLKFMVYLQKENIIDESGMPKERFSAEFPKEGPSILRIQQVVRGDSAAYFCASSPREDLMNTEAFFGQGTRLTVV.

This clonotype was recorded a few times. The rearrangement uses TRBV28 and TRBJ2-5, with a weak D call TRBD2 (6 bases). In germline, CDR1 is MDHEN, CDR2 SYDVKM. The CDR3 extends over 15 amino acids. The V and J ends lost 2 bases and 4 bases respectively, with 14 bases between them. CDR3 residues: CASSLQGAGPETQYF. The CDR3 DNA is TGTGCCAGCAGTTTACAGGGCGCGGGACCAGAGACCCAGTACTTC.

This clonotype appeared once. This chain uses TRBV27 with TRBJ2-7; 7 bases align to TRBD1. CDR3 length: 17 amino acids. CDR1 and CDR2 (germline): MNHEY, SMNVEV (reference sequence). V gave up 2 bases and J gave up 2 bases; unmatched junction bases: 12. The CDR3 loop reads CASSLLAAGTDTYEQYF. The CDR3 DNA sequence: TGTGCCAGCAGTTTACTTGCCGCCGGGACAGATACCTACGAGCAGTACTTC.

This clonotype was observed a handful of times. The chain employs TRBV6-2 or TRBV6-3 and TRBJ2-5; 9 bases map to TRBD1. Germline V gives CDR1 MNHEY, CDR2 SVGEGT. The ends lost 6 bases at V and 5 bases at J; junction bases unmatched: 4. The CDR3 has 13 amino acids. The CDR3 spells CASRTGGWETQYF. The CDR3 DNA reads as TGTGCCAGCAGAACAGGGGGCTGGGAGACCCAGTACTTC.

The gene calls are TRBV15 and TRBJ2-7; TRBD2 aligns across 10 bases. Per germline, CDR1 LNHNV and CDR2 YYDKDF (reference sequence). There are 16 residues in the CDR3. V shed 0 bases and J 6 bases; nucleotides not matched to a gene: 8. CDR3 sequence reads: CATSRDSASGRGEQYF. In nucleotides, the CDR3 is TGTGCCACCAGCAGAGATTCCGCTAGCGGGAGAGGCGAGCAGTACTTC.

The rearrangement uses TRBV12-3 or TRBV12-4 and TRBJ2-1, with 11 bases aligning to TRBD2. The CDR3 runs to 16 residues. The trim removed 6 bases at V and 8 bases at J, leaving 12 bases unmatched. The DNA for the CDR3 is TGTGCCAGCAGCATGGGAGGGGGGACTAGCGGCTATGAGCAGTTCTTC. This gives the protein CASSMGGGTSGYEQFF.

J is TRBJ2-1 and V is TRBV5-5, with a weak D call TRBD2 (7 bases). From germline, CDR1 is SGHKS and CDR2 YYEKEE (reference sequence). This CDR3 contains 17 residues. V was shortened by 4 bases and J by 1 base, with 18 bases between the two germline ends. The CDR3 nucleotides read TGTGCCAGCAGCGTGGGGGGCGGGAGAACGTCCTACAATGAGCAGTTCTTC. Residues: CASSVGGGRTSYNEQFF.

This clonotype has at least ten counts. The chain recombines TRBV11-2 with TRBJ1-1; D is unresolved. Per the germline V gene, CDR1 is SGHAT and CDR2 is FQNNGV. Trimming shortened V by 0 bases and J by 11 bases, and 16 bases separated the two germline ends. CDR3 length equals 14 residues. CDR3 residues: CASSLDHVGMGAFF. CDR3 nucleotide sequence: TGTGCCAGCAGCTTAGATCACGTGGGGATGGGGGCTTTCTTT.

The chain has TRBV5-1 and TRBJ2-4; 10 bases are shared with TRBD1. CDR1 is SGHRS and CDR2 is YFSETQ in the germline V gene. V trimming: 0 bases; J trimming: 7 bases; junction bases outside the gene matches: 1. CDR3 length equals 14 residues. The CDR3 is CASSLGQGANIQYF. The CDR3 DNA is TGCGCCAGCAGCTTGGGACAGGGGGCGAACATTCAGTACTTC. Drawing the rest from reference TRBV5-1 and TRBJ2-4, the complete variable domain is KAGVTQTPRYLIKTRGQQVTLSCSPISGHRSVSWYQQTPGQGLQFLFEYFSETQRNKGNFPGRFSGRQFSNSRSEMNVSTLELGDSALYLCASSLGQGANIQYFGAGTRLSVL.

This clonotype showed up many times. V usage is TRBV15 and J usage is TRBJ1-1, with 9 bases matching TRBD1. The CDR3 has 16 amino acids. From germline, CDR1 is LNHNV and CDR2 YYDKDF (reference sequence). V shed 0 bases, J shed 4 bases, and the junction held 6 bases outside the gene matches. CDR3 sequence reads: CATSREWGQGSTEAFF. CDR3 DNA: TGTGCCACCAGCAGAGAGTGGGGACAGGGTAGCACTGAAGCTTTCTTT.

This clonotype showed up many times. The chain joins TRBV27 to TRBJ2-2, with TRBD2 matching over 14 bases. The CDR3 is 18 amino acids. The germline V gene has CDR1 MNHEY and CDR2 SMNVEV (reference sequence). V was pared by 6 bases and J by 3 bases, with 9 bases of the junction left unmatched. The CDR3 DNA reads as TGTGCCAGCAGCCGGGGACTAGCGGGAGCACGGGACACCGGGGAGCTGTTTTTT. This codes for CASSRGLAGARDTGELFF.

This clonotype was seen ten or more times. The rearrangement uses TRBV11-2 and TRBJ2-2; D not certain. Trimming took off 2 bases at V and 6 bases at J, with 7 bases between the two ends. Germline V gene data show CDR1 as SGHAT and CDR2 as FQNNGV. The CDR3 totals 13 residues. This CDR3 reads CASSLTFPGELFF. CDR3 in DNA: TGTGCCAGCAGCTTAACTTTCCCCGGGGAGCTGTTTTTT.